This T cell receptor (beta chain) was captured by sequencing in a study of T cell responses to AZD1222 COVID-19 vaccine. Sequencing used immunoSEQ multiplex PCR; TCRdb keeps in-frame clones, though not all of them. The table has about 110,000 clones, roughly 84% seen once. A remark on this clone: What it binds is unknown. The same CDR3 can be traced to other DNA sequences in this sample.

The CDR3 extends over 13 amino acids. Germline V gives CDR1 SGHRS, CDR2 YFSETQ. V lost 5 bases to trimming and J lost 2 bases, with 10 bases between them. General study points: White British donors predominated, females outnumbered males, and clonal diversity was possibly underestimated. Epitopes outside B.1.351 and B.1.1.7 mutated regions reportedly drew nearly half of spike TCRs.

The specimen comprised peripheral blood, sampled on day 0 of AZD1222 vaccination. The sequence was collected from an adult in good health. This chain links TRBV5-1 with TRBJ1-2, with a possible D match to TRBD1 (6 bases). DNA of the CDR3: TGCGCCAGCAGTCTCGGACAGAACTATGGCTACACCTTC. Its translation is CASSLGQNYGYTF.